Included here is one T cell receptor (beta chain) sequence, with context. Likely a read error: the CDR3 ends without its conserved phenylalanine or tryptophan. The DNA is left out, because the CDR3 cannot be placed on it with certainty; the CDR3 is given as TCRdb lists it. TCR alpha and beta CDR3 regions were amplified from RNA using iRepertoire nested multiplex PCR. Via MiXCR, TCRdb re-called the multiplex PCR reads, giving one row per CDR3 protein. The sample has tens of thousands of distinct CDR3 sequences; about 40% are singletons. The CDR3 numbers 12 amino acids, ends counted. The germline gives CDR1 MNHNS, CDR2 SASEGT. This sample was taken from a study of glioma-infiltrating T cells.

The sequenced material came from glioma tissue, nonneoplastic brain tissue, or PBMCs (not recorded which). The chain joins TRBV6-1 to TRBJ1-2. This TCR derives from a human donor with low-grade glioma or glioblastoma, undergoing nonglioma brain surgery, or in good health (not recorded which). CDR3 loop: CASSRDNYGFTL.